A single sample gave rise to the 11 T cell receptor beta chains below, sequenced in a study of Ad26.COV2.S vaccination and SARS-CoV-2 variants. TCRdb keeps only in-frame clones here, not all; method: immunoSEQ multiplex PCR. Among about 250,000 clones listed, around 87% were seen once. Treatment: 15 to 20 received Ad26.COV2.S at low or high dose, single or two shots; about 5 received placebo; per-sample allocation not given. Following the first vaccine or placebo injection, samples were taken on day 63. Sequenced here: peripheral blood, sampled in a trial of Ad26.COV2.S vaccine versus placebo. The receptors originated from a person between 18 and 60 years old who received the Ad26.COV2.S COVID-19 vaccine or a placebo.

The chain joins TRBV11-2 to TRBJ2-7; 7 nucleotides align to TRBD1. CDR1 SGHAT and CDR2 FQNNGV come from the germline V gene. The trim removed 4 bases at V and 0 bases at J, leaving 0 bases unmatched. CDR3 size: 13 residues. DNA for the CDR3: TGTGCCAGCAGCTGGGACAGCTCCTACGAGCAGTACTTC. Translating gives CASSWDSSYEQYF.

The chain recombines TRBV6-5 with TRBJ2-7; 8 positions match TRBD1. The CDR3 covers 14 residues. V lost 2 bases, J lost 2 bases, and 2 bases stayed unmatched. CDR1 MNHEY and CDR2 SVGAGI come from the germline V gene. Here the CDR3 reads CASSYRTGTYEQYF. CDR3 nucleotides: TGTGCCAGCAGTTACCGGACAGGGACCTACGAGCAGTACTTC.

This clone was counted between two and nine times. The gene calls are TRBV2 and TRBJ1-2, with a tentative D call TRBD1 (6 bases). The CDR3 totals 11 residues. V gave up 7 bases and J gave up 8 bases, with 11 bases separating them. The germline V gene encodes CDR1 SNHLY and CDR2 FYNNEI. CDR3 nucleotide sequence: TGTGCCAGCACCCGGGGGGGCGGCTACACCTTC. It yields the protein CASTRGGGYTF.

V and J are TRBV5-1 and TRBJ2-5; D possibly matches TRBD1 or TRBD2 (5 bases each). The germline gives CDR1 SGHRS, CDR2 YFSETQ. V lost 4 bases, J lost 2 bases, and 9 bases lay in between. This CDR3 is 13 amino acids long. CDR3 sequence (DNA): TGCGCCAGCAGCCCTGGGACGCAAGAGACCCAGTACTTC. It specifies CASSPGTQETQYF.

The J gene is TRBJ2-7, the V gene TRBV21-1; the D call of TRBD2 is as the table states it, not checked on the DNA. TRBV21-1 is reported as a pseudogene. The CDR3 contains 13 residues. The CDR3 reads CASRLQRSSEQYF. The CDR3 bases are TGTGCCAGCAGACTACAACGGAGCAGCGAGCAGTACTTC.

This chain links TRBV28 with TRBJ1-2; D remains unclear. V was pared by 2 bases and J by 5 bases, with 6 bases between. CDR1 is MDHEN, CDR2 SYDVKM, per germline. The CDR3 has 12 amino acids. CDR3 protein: CASSLRSYGYTF. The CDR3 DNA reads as TGTGCCAGCAGTTTACGCAGTTATGGCTACACCTTC.

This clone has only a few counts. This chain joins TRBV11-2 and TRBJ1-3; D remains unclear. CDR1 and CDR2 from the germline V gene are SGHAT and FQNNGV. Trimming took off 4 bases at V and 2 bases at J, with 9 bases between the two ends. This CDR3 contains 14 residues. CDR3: CASSSWRTGNTIYF. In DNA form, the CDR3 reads TGTGCCAGCAGCTCCTGGAGAACTGGAAACACCATATATTTT.

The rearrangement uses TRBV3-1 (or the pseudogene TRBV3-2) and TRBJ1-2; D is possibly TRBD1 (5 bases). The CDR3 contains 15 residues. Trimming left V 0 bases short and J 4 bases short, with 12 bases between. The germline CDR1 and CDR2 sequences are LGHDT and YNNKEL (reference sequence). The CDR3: CASSQELGDTYGYTF. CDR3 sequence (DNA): TGTGCCAGCAGCCAAGAGTTAGGGGATACCTATGGCTACACCTTC.

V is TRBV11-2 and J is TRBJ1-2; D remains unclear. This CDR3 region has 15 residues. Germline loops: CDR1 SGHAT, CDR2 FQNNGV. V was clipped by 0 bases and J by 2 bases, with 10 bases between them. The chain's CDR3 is CASSLEWRRNYGYTF. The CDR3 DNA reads TGTGCCAGCAGCTTAGAATGGCGCAGGAACTATGGCTACACCTTC.

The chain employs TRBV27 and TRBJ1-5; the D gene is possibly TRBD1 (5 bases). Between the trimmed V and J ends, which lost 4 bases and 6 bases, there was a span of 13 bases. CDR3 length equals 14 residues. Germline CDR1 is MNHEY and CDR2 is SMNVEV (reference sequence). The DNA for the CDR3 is TGTGCCAGCAGTTGGGGGGTTATGGGTCAGCCCCAGCATTTT. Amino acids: CASSWGVMGQPQHF.

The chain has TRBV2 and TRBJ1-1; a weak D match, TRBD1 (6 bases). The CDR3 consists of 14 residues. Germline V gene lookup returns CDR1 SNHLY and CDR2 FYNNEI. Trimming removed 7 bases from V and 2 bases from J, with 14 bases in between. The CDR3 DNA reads TGTGCCAGCAACCCACAGGGAATTAACACTGAAGCTTTCTTT. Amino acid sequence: CASNPQGINTEAFF. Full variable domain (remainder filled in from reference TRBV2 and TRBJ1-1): EPEVTQTPSHQVTQMGQEVILRCVPISNHLYFYWYRQILGQKVEFLVSFYNNEISEKSEIFDDQFSVERPDGSNFTLKIRSTKLEDSAMYFCASNPQGINTEAFFGQGTRLTVV.